The TCR beta chain described here comes from a study of radiotherapy plus CTLA-4 blockade in lung cancer. Overall study findings and caveats: Tumor-origin TCR clones grew in blood after radiotherapy plus ipilimumab.

Notes on this clone: What it recognizes is unknown.

V shed 5 bases, J shed 4 bases, and the junction held 4 bases outside the gene matches. Germline V gives CDR1 ENHRY, CDR2 SYGVKD. This CDR3 has 13 residues. The data were produced by immunoSEQ multiplex PCR, yet TCRdb's version contains in-frame clones alone and is incomplete. The repertoire holds some 70,000 clones, with roughly 85% as singletons. The sample here was peripheral blood, taken from a patient treated with radiotherapy plus ipilimumab. The origin of this receptor is a human donor with non-small cell lung cancer who had a complete response to radiotherapy plus ipilimumab. The rearrangement uses TRBV10-3 and TRBJ1-2, with TRBD1 identical over 7 bases. The chain's CDR3 is CAISLDRTYGYTF. Here the CDR3 DNA reads TGTGCCATCAGTTTGGACAGGACCTATGGCTACACCTTC.